What follows are 13 T cell receptor beta chains derived from one specimen sequenced in a study of T cell responses to AZD1222 COVID-19 vaccine. Sequenced by immunoSEQ multiplex PCR; TCRdb stores in-frame clones only, minus some. The sample consists of some 110,000 clones, 85% to 90% of them appearing once. The source material was peripheral blood, sampled 28 days after the second AZD1222 dose. These receptors all come from an adult who received the AZD1222 COVID-19 vaccine.

The chain has TRBV2 and TRBJ2-7; 7 bases are a match to TRBD1. V gave up 6 bases and J gave up 8 bases; unmatched junction bases: 16. The CDR3 is made up of 15 amino acids. CDR1 SNHLY and CDR2 FYNNEI come from the germline V gene. CDR3 sequence (DNA): TGTGCCAGCAGCCGAAGGGACAGCGCAATGGAAAAGCAGTACTTC. Protein sequence: CASSRRDSAMEKQYF.

This chain uses TRBV9 with TRBJ2-7; D call uncertain. CDR1 and CDR2 (germline): SGDLS, YYNGEE. The CDR3 is made up of 13 amino acids. The V end lost 6 bases, the J end lost 5 bases, and 15 bases lay between the germline ends. CDR3 protein: CASKAGAYHEQYF. CDR3 coding DNA: TGTGCCAGCAAGGCAGGTGCTTACCACGAGCAGTACTTC.

V gene TRBV29-1 combines with J gene TRBJ1-2; 9 bases are a match to TRBD1. With V trimmed by 0 bases and J by 2 bases, 7 bases remained unmatched. This CDR3 is 16 amino acids long. Germline V CDR1 and CDR2: SQVTM, ANQGSEA. CDR3 residues: CSVEDGGQGPNYGYTF. The CDR3 DNA reads as TGCAGCGTTGAAGATGGGGGACAGGGACCAAACTATGGCTACACCTTC.

The rearrangement joins TRBV5-1 to TRBJ2-7; 12 bases line up with TRBD1. In germline, CDR1 is SGHRS, CDR2 YFSETQ. V lost 6 bases and J lost 1; bases outside the gene matches: 8. The CDR3 is made up of 16 amino acids. The CDR3 sequence: CASTPGTGGASYEQYF. The CDR3, as DNA: TGCGCCAGCACCCCCGGGACAGGGGGCGCGTCCTACGAGCAGTACTTC.

V usage is TRBV12-5 and J usage is TRBJ1-1; possibly TRBD1 for D (5 bases). Germline V gene sequence: CDR1 LGHNT, CDR2 FRNRAP. The ends were cut back, 3 bases at V and 8 bases at J, with 19 bases in the middle. The CDR3 is made up of 15 amino acids. In nucleotides, the CDR3 is TGTGCTAGTGGTTTCGGGGACCGACCACTATCGGAAGCTTTCTTT. Amino acid sequence: CASGFGDRPLSEAFF.

V gene TRBV5-1 combines with J gene TRBJ2-7, with a tentative D call TRBD1 (6 bases). V lost 5 bases to trimming and J lost 6 bases, with 18 bases between them. Looked up from germline, CDR1 is SGHRS and CDR2 is YFSETQ. This CDR3 spans 14 amino acids. The CDR3 region is CASRTDTTGSEQYF. For the CDR3, the DNA is TGCGCCAGCAGAACTGATACGACAGGTTCCGAGCAGTACTTC.

The chain links TRBV5-4 to TRBJ2-5; D is tentatively TRBD1 or TRBD2 (5 bases each). The CDR3 spans 13 residues. From germline, CDR1 is SGHNT and CDR2 YYREEE (reference sequence). Deletions cut 3 bases from V and 1 base from J, with 7 bases between. For the CDR3, the DNA is TGTGCCAGCAGCTGGGACCGCCAAGAGACCCAGTACTTC. It codes for CASSWDRQETQYF.

This sequence joins TRBV5-1 and TRBJ2-3; D unclear. The CDR3 is 14 amino acids. V lost 5 bases and J lost 0, with 10 bases in between. Germline assignment: CDR1 SGHRS and CDR2 YFSETQ. CDR3 amino acids: CASRETLSTDTQYF. The CDR3 DNA reads TGCGCCAGCAGAGAGACACTAAGCACAGATACGCAGTATTTT.

This sequence joins TRBV5-5 and TRBJ1-1; weak D call: TRBD1 (5 bases). The CDR3 runs to 13 residues. The V gene lost 4 bases and the J gene lost 4 bases, with 11 bases spanning the gap. Germline CDR1 is SGHKS and CDR2 is YYEKEE (reference sequence). The CDR3 DNA reads TGTGCCAGCAGCCCAGGGTTCAGCACTGAAGCTTTCTTT. Translated, it gives CASSPGFSTEAFF. Filled out from reference TRBV5-5 and TRBJ1-1, the complete variable domain reads DAGVTQSPTHLIKTRGQQVTLRCSPISGHKSVSWYQQVLGQGPQFIFQYYEKEERGRGNFPDRFSARQFPNYSSELNVNALLLGDSALYLCASSPGFSTEAFFGQGTRLTVV.

This sequence joins TRBV19 and TRBJ1-2; no clear D. The V gene's germline CDR1 is LNHDA and CDR2 SQIVND (reference sequence). The CDR3 covers 16 residues. Deletions cut 0 bases from V and 5 bases from J, with 16 bases between. The CDR3 region is CASSIEHEVMNYGYTF. CDR3 in DNA: TGTGCCAGTAGTATAGAACACGAGGTGATGAATTATGGCTACACCTTC.

The chain uses TRBV9 and TRBJ1-4, with TRBD1 matching 8 bases. The CDR3 has 16 residues. J was trimmed by 6 bases and V by 3 bases; bases with no gene match: 10. The germline V gene has CDR1 SGDLS and CDR2 YYNGEE. CDR3 protein: CASSERGQGGYEKLFF. The CDR3 DNA sequence: TGTGCCAGCAGCGAACGCGGACAGGGAGGTTATGAAAAACTGTTTTTT. Drawing the rest from reference TRBV9 and TRBJ1-4, the complete variable domain is DSGVTQTPKHLITATGQRVTLRCSPRSGDLSVYWYQQSLDQGLQFLIQYYNGEERAKGNILERFSAQQFPDLHSELNLSSLELGDSALYFCASSERGQGGYEKLFFGSGTQLSVL.

This rearrangement joins TRBV3-1 (or the pseudogene TRBV3-2) to TRBJ2-7; D is uncertain. The CDR3 has 11 amino acids. Trimming removed 4 bases at V and 2 bases at J, with 3 bases between. Germline CDR1 and CDR2: LGHDT and YNNKEL (reference sequence). CDR3 sequence (DNA): TGTGCCAGCAGCCCAGCCTACGAGCAGTACTTC. Amino acid sequence: CASSPAYEQYF.

The chain is built from TRBV4-1 and TRBJ1-2; TRBD1 might be the D (6 bases). Germline CDR1 and CDR2: MGHRA and YSYEKL. This CDR3 has 15 amino acids. V lost 4 bases and J 4 bases, leaving 16 bases between the germline ends. CDR3 region: CASSPTARGVYGYTF. The CDR3 DNA reads as TGCGCCAGCAGCCCCACGGCCAGGGGAGTCTATGGCTACACCTTC.